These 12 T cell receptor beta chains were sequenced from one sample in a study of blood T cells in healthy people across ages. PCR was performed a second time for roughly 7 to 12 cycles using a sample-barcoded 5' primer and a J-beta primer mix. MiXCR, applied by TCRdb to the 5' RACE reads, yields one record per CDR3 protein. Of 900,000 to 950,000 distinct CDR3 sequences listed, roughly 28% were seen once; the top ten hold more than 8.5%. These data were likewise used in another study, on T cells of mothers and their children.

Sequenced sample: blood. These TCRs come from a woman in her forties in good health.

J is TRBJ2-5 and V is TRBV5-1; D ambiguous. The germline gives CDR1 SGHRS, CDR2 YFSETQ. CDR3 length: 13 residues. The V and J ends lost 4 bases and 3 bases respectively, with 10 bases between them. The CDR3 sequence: CASSPRPKETQYF. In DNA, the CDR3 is TGCGCCAGCAGCCCAAGACCGAAAGAGACCCAGTACTTC.

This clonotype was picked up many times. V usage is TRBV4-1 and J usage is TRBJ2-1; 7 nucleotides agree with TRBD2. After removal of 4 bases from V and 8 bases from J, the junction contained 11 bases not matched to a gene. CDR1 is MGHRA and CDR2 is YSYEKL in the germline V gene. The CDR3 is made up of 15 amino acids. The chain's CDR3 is CASSLSGTKGDEQFF. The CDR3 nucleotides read TGCGCCAGCAGCCTTTCCGGGACTAAAGGCGATGAGCAGTTCTTC.

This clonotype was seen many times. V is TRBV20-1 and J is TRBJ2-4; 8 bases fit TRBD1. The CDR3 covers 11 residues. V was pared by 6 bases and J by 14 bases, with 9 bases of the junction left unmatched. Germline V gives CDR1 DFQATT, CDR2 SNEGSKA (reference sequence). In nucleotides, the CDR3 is TGCAGTGCGGAACAGGGGGTGGAGAAGTACTTC. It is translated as CSAEQGVEKYF.

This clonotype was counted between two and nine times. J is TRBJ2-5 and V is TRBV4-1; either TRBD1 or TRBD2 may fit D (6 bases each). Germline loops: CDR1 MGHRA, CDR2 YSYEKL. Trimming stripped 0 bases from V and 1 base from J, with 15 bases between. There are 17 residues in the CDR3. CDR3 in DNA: TGCGCCAGCAGCCAAGAGCGGGCCGGGGGCCTCCAAGAGACCCAGTACTTC. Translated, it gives CASSQERAGGLQETQYF.

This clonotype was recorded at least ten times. The CDR3 DNA is TGCGCCAGCAGCCGGGAGACTAGCGGCGGATACAATGAGCAGTTCTTC. This gives the protein CASSRETSGGYNEQFF. This chain joins TRBV4-1 and TRBJ2-1, with 9 bases aligning to TRBD2. Looked up from germline, CDR1 is MGHRA and CDR2 is YSYEKL. The CDR3 totals 16 residues. V lost 4 bases, J lost 4 bases, and 8 bases stayed unmatched.

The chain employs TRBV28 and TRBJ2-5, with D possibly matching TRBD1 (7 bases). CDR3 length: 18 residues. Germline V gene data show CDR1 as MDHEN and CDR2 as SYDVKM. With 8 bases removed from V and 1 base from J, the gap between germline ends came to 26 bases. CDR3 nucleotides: TGTGCCAGCGGGGCTTGGCAGGGGGGACGGAGGACCCAAGAGACCCAGTACTTC. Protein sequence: CASGAWQGGRRTQETQYF.

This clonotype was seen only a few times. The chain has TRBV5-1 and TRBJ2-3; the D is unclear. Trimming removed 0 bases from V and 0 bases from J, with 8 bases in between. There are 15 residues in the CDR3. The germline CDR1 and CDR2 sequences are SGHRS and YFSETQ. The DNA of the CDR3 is TGCGCCAGCAGCTTGGTCGGATCTAGCACAGATACGCAGTATTTT. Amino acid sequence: CASSLVGSSTDTQYF.

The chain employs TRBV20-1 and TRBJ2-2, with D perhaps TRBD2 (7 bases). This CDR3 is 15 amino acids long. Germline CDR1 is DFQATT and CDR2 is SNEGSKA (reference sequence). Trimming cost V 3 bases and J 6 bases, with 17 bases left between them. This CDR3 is CSASAGGQVAGELFF. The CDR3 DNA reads TGCAGTGCTAGTGCCGGGGGGCAAGTCGCCGGGGAGCTGTTTTTT.

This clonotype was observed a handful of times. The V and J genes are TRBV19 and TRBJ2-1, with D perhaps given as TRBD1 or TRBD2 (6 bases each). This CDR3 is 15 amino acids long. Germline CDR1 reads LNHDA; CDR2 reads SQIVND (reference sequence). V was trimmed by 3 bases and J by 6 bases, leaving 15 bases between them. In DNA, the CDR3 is TGTGCCAGTAGTATGGGGGGCGGACTCCTCAATGAGCAGTTCTTC. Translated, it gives CASSMGGGLLNEQFF.

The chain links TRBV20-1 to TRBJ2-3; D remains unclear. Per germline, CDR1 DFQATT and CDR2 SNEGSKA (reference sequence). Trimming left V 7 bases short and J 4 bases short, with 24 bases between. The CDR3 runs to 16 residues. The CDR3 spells CSVSNYGPGAADTQYF. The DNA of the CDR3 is TGCAGTGTTAGCAATTACGGCCCCGGAGCAGCAGATACGCAGTATTTT.

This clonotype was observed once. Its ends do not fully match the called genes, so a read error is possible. CDR3 DNA: TGTGCCGGCAGCGTAGATCCGGGGGGTCCCCGAGAGACCCAGTACTTC. The encoded protein is CAGSVDPGGPRETQYF. V and J are TRBV9 and TRBJ2-5; TRBD2 agrees at 7 bases. Germline lookup yields CDR1 SGDLS and CDR2 YYNGEE. This CDR3 comprises 16 residues. Looking up the rest from reference TRBV9 and TRBJ2-5 gives the full variable domain: DSGVTQTPKHLITATGQRVTLRCSPRSGDLSVYWYQQSLDQGLQFLIQYYNGEERAKGNILERFSAQQFPDLHSELNLSSLELGDSALYFCAGSVDPGGPRETQYFGPGTRLLVL.

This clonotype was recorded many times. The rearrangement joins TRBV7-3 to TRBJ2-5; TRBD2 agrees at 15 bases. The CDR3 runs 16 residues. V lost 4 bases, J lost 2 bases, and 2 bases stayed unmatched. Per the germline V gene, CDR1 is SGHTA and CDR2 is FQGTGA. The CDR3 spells CASSSGTSGGQETQYF. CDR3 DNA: TGTGCCAGCAGCTCCGGGACTAGCGGGGGGCAAGAGACCCAGTACTTC.